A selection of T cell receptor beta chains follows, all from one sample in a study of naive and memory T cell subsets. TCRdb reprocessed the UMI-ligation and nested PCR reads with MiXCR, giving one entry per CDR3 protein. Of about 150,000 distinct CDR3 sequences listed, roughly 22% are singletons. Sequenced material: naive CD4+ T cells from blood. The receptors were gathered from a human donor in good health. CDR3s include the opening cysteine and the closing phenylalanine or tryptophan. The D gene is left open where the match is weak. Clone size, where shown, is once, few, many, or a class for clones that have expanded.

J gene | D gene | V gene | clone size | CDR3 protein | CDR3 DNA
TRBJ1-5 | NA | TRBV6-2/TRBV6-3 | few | CASSYSAGWNSNQPQHF | TGTGCCAGCAGTTACTCCGCAGGGTGGAATAGCAATCAGCCCCAGCATTTT
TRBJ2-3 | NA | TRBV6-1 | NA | CASRKPSLGSSTDTQYF | TGTGCCAGCAGAAAGCCGTCCCTCGGTTCTAGCACAGATACGCAGTATTTT
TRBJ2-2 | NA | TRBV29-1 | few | CSVRGPTGELFF | TGCAGCGTGCGGGGCCCGACCGGGGAGCTGTTTTTT
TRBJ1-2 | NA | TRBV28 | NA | CASSLYYGYTF | TGTGCCAGCAGTTTATACTATGGCTACACCTTC
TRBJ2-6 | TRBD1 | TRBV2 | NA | CASSGTGASGANVLTF | TGTGCCAGTTCCGGGACAGGGGCCTCTGGGGCCAACGTCCTGACTTTC
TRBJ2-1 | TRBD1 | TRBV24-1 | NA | CATSDLGTGDNEQFF | TGTGCCACCAGTGATTTGGGGACAGGGGACAATGAGCAGTTCTTC
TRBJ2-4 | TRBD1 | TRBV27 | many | CASSSNRQGDIQYF | TGTGCCAGCAGTTCAAATAGACAGGGGGACATTCAGTACTTC
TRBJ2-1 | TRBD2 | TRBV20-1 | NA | CSAPTGLAGVNEQFF | TGCAGTGCGCCGACGGGACTAGCGGGAGTGAATGAGCAGTTCTTC
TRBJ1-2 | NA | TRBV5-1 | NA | CASSRTDVGGYTF | TGCGCCAGCAGCCGGACAGACGTTGGTGGCTACACCTTC
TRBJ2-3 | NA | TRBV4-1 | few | CASSPEGRADTQYF | TGCGCCAGCAGTCCCGAGGGCCGGGCAGATACGCAGTATTTT
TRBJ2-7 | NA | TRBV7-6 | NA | CASSPRGGILGEQYF | TGTGCCAGCAGCCCGCGAGGCGGGATCCTTGGCGAGCAGTACTTC
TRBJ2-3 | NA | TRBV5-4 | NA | CASSKPPATGYPDTQYF | TGTGCCAGCAGCAAACCCCCCGCGACGGGCTACCCAGATACGCAGTATTTT
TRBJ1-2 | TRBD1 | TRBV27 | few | CASSFTGENYGYTF | TGTGCCAGCAGTTTCACAGGGGAGAACTATGGCTACACCTTC
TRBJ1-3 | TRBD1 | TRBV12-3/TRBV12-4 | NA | CASRGDRSGNTIYF | TGTGCCAGCAGGGGGGACAGGTCTGGAAACACCATATATTTT
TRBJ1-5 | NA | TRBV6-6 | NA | CASSYSRISSVNQPQHF | TGTGCCAGCAGTTACTCGAGAATTTCGTCGGTGAATCAGCCCCAGCATTTT
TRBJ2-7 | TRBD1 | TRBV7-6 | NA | CASSPGGTGSYEQYF | TGTGCCAGCAGCCCCGGGGGGACAGGGAGTTACGAGCAGTACTTC
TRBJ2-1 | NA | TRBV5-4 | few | CASSLVAVTYNEQFF | TGTGCCAGCAGCTTGGTAGCGGTAACCTACAATGAGCAGTTCTTC
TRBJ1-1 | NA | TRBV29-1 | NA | CSVSGQGDTEAFF | TGCAGCGTTTCAGGGCAGGGAGACACTGAAGCTTTCTTT
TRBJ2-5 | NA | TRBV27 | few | CASSLSPVLGTQYF | TGTGCCAGCAGTTTATCACCCGTCCTAGGGACCCAGTACTTC
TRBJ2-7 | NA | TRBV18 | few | CASSPKTVSYEQYF | TGTGCCAGCTCACCGAAAACAGTCTCCTACGAGCAGTACTTC
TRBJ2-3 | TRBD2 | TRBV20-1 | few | CSANLGGRIDTQYF | TGCAGTGCTAATCTTGGCGGGAGAATAGATACGCAGTATTTT
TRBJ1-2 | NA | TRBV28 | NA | CASRRDLQGAGPYYGYTF | TGTGCCAGCAGGCGAGACTTACAGGGAGCAGGCCCCTACTATGGCTACACCTTC
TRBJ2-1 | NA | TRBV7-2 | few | CASSREDEQFF | TGTGCCAGCTCAAGGGAGGATGAGCAGTTCTTC
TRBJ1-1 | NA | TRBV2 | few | CASRTGAMNTEAFF | TGTGCCAGCAGGACAGGAGCCATGAACACTGAAGCTTTCTTT